This T cell receptor (beta chain) was identified in a study of T-cell reconstitution after alpha-beta-depleted transplantation in children. The CDR3 has 15 amino acids. Looked up from germline, CDR1 is SGHRS and CDR2 is YFSETQ. Trimming left V 0 bases short and J 2 bases short, with 12 bases between. Unique molecular identifiers were used in preparing the TCRbeta library. TCRdb independently ran MiXCR on the PCR reads; one entry per CDR3 protein. There are approximately 400,000 distinct CDR3 sequences in the sample; 11% occur only once, and roughly 6% lies in the top ten. This clonotype has more than one count but fewer than ten.

The sequence derives from a human donor who donated a stem cell graft to a child with acute myeloid leukemia. The V and J genes are TRBV5-1 and TRBJ2-7; D gene uncertain. Sequences were derived from PBMCs from the stem cell graft donor, sampled from the stem cell graft. The CDR3: CASSLASRRPYEQYF. DNA for the CDR3: TGCGCCAGCAGCTTGGCATCCAGGCGGCCCTACGAGCAGTACTTC.